The rows below give T cell receptor beta chains drawn from one sample of a study of technical replicates of blood from a handful of donors. Method: immunoSEQ multiplex PCR; TCRdb's copy keeps in-frame clones and lacks some. The table has over 45,000 clones, roughly 90% seen once. The sequencing input was PBMCs. These receptors all come from a human donor in good health. Some clones in this sample may be carry-over from other donors' samples. The CDR3 runs from the conserved cysteine through the conserved F or W. The order of the fields is J gene, D gene, clone size, V gene, CDR3 protein, CDR3 DNA. A D gene is named only where the DNA matches it firmly. Clone size, where shown, is once, few, many, or a class for clones that have expanded.

j_gene: TRBJ2-7
d_gene: .
abundance: .
v_gene: TRBV4-3
CDR3aa: CASSQDLHSSYEQYF
CDR3nt: TGCGCCAGCAGCCAAGATCTTCACTCCTCCTACGAGCAGTACTTC

j_gene: TRBJ2-7
d_gene: .
abundance: .
v_gene: TRBV7-2
CDR3aa: CASSLVGTSPNYEQYF
CDR3nt: TGTGCCAGCAGCTTAGTGGGGACAAGCCCCAACTACGAGCAGTACTTC

j_gene: TRBJ2-5
d_gene: .
abundance: .
v_gene: TRBV6-1
CDR3aa: CASSGRQAHEQETQYF
CDR3nt: TGTGCCAGCAGTGGGAGACAGGCGCATGAACAAGAGACCCAGTACTTC

j_gene: TRBJ1-4
d_gene: TRBD1
abundance: .
v_gene: TRBV9
CDR3aa: CASSVGRQGEYSTTNEKLFF
CDR3nt: TGTGCCAGCAGCGTAGGGAGACAGGGGGAATATTCTACAACTAATGAAAAACTGTTTTTT

j_gene: TRBJ2-3
d_gene: .
abundance: .
v_gene: TRBV5-4
CDR3aa: CASSPGLRSTDTQYF
CDR3nt: TGTGCCAGCAGCCCGGGACTCCGAAGCACAGATACGCAGTATTTT

j_gene: TRBJ1-1
d_gene: .
abundance: .
v_gene: TRBV28
CDR3aa: CASSVPTGNTEAFF
CDR3nt: TGTGCCAGCAGTGTCCCGACAGGGAACACTGAAGCTTTCTTT

j_gene: TRBJ1-3
d_gene: .
abundance: .
v_gene: TRBV7-9
CDR3aa: CASSLAGGITGNTIYF
CDR3nt: TGTGCCAGCAGCTTAGCTGGAGGGATTACTGGAAACACCATATATTTT

j_gene: TRBJ2-1
d_gene: TRBD2
abundance: once
v_gene: TRBV4-3
CDR3aa: CASSQGLAGGTYNEQFF
CDR3nt: TGCGCCAGCAGCCAGGGACTAGCGGGGGGTACCTACAATGAGCAGTTCTTC

j_gene: TRBJ1-5
d_gene: .
abundance: .
v_gene: TRBV30
CDR3aa: CAWSASEEQPQHF
CDR3nt: TGTGCCTGGAGTGCGAGTGAGGAACAGCCCCAGCATTTT

j_gene: TRBJ1-1
d_gene: .
abundance: .
v_gene: TRBV7-9
CDR3aa: CASRPGTEAFF
CDR3nt: TGTGCCAGCAGGCCCGGGACAGAAGCTTTCTTT

j_gene: TRBJ1-4
d_gene: TRBD1
abundance: .
v_gene: TRBV6-4
CDR3aa: CASRGETGVSEKLFF
CDR3nt: TGTGCCAGCAGGGGAGAAACAGGGGTAAGTGAAAAACTGTTTTTT

j_gene: TRBJ2-5
d_gene: TRBD2
abundance: few
v_gene: TRBV2
CDR3aa: CASKRWDYKETQYF
CDR3nt: TGTGCCAGCAAGAGATGGGACTATAAAGAGACCCAGTACTTC

j_gene: TRBJ2-1
d_gene: TRBD1
abundance: .
v_gene: TRBV11-3
CDR3aa: CASSSVEQGAEQFF
CDR3nt: TGTGCCAGCAGCTCCGTGGAACAGGGGGCTGAGCAGTTCTTC

j_gene: TRBJ1-1
d_gene: .
abundance: .
v_gene: TRBV11-2
CDR3aa: CASSLSNRGTEAFF
CDR3nt: TGTGCCAGCAGCTTATCCAACCGGGGGACTGAAGCTTTCTTT

j_gene: TRBJ1-2
d_gene: TRBD1
abundance: once
v_gene: TRBV5-1
CDR3aa: CASSRDRDGYTF
CDR3nt: TGCGCCAGCAGCCGTGACAGGGATGGCTACACCTTC

j_gene: TRBJ2-7
d_gene: .
abundance: .
v_gene: TRBV5-4
CDR3aa: CASSLTGRVEQYF
CDR3nt: TGTGCCAGCAGCTTGACAGGAAGGGTCGAGCAGTACTTC

j_gene: TRBJ2-7
d_gene: .
abundance: .
v_gene: TRBV4-3
CDR3aa: CASSQDSVGAYEQYF
CDR3nt: TGCGCCAGCAGCCAAGATTCGGTGGGAGCCTACGAGCAGTACTTC

j_gene: TRBJ2-3
d_gene: TRBD1
abundance: .
v_gene: TRBV2
CDR3aa: CAGKVGQGTDTQYF
CDR3nt: TGTGCCGGCAAGGTGGGACAGGGCACAGATACGCAGTATTTT

j_gene: TRBJ2-1
d_gene: TRBD2
abundance: few
v_gene: TRBV5-1
CDR3aa: CASSTSGGYNEQFF
CDR3nt: TGCGCCAGCAGTACTAGCGGGGGTTACAATGAGCAGTTCTTC